These T cell receptor beta chains were read from a single sample in a study of blood T cell repertoires in COVID-19. TCRdb's copy holds only in-frame clones and misses some; the assay was immunoSEQ multiplex PCR. The table includes roughly 230,000 clones, around four fifths detected once. Sequences were obtained from peripheral blood. The receptor set was obtained from a woman aged 55-69 years with active or convalescent COVID-19. Each CDR3 is given with its conserved first and last residue. Each record gives: clone size, J gene, V gene, D gene, CDR3 protein, CDR3 DNA. D genes are given only for firm matches. For some rows the clone size is stated as once, few or many, or as a class when expanded; others skip it.

- | TRBJ2-5 | TRBV5-1 | TRBD2 | CASSLDSSGKETQYF | TGCGCCAGCAGCTTGGATTCTAGCGGTAAAGAGACCCAGTACTTC
many | TRBJ2-6 | TRBV19 | - | CASSMIGAGANVLTF | TGTGCCAGTAGTATGATAGGAGCTGGGGCCAACGTCCTGACTTTC
- | TRBJ2-5 | TRBV7-2 | - | CASSLSRDQETQYF | TGTGCCAGCAGCTTATCCAGGGACCAAGAGACCCAGTACTTC
- | TRBJ1-2 | TRBV25-1 | - | CASKGTHYGYTF | TGTGCCAGCAAGGGGACACACTATGGCTACACCTTC
- | TRBJ2-4 | TRBV2 | TRBD1 | CASGPTGGGGNIQYF | TGTGCCAGCGGGCCGACAGGGGGCGGCGGAAACATTCAGTACTTC
once | TRBJ2-3 | TRBV19 | - | CASSPTLYRVTDTQYF | TGTGCCAGTAGTCCCACCCTATACAGGGTTACAGATACGCAGTATTTT
- | TRBJ2-7 | TRBV28 | TRBD2 | CASTPSSGRVYEQYF | TGTGCCAGCACCCCATCCAGCGGGAGAGTTTACGAGCAGTACTTC
- | TRBJ1-6 | TRBV4-2 | - | CASSQAGRSSGSPLHF | TGTGCCAGCAGCCAAGCGGGGAGGTCGTCGGGCTCACCCCTCCACTTT
- | TRBJ2-3 | TRBV7-8 | TRBD2 | CASTRTSGSTDTQYF | TGTGCCAGCACCCGGACTAGCGGATCCACAGATACGCAGTATTTT
- | TRBJ2-1 | TRBV10-3 | - | CAISERLAFVNEQFF | TGTGCCATCAGTGAGCGGCTAGCTTTTGTCAATGAGCAGTTCTTC
once | TRBJ1-4 | TRBV7-2 | TRBD1 | CASSLTGVFTNEKLFF | TGTGCCAGCAGCTTAACAGGGGTTTTTACTAATGAAAAACTGTTTTTT
- | TRBJ1-1 | TRBV19 | - | CASTPLGGQSSTEAFF | TGTGCCAGTACCCCACTAGGAGGACAGTCCTCCACTGAAGCTTTCTTT
- | TRBJ2-7 | TRBV30 | TRBD1 | CAWADRGYHEQYF | TGTGCCTGGGCAGACAGGGGTTATCACGAGCAGTACTTC
- | TRBJ1-6 | TRBV6-2/TRBV6-3 | - | CASSTGEFDNSPLHF | TGTGCCAGCAGCACCGGAGAGTTCGATAATTCACCCCTCCACTTT
- | TRBJ1-5 | TRBV15 | - | CATSRGPGEAQHF | TGTGCCACCAGCAGAGGGCCCGGTGAGGCCCAGCATTTT
few | TRBJ2-1 | TRBV19 | TRBD2 | CASSTSGGDEQFF | TGTGCCAGTAGTACTAGCGGGGGAGATGAGCAGTTCTTC
- | TRBJ2-2 | TRBV2 | - | CASRAGLYTGELFF | TGTGCCAGCAGGGCAGGGTTGTACACCGGGGAGCTGTTTTTT
- | TRBJ2-7 | TRBV5-1 | - | CASSLLDTSNYEQYF | TGCGCCAGCAGCTTGCTGGATACTAGCAACTACGAGCAGTACTTC
few | TRBJ1-1 | TRBV14 | - | CASSQGGRTEAFF | TGTGCCAGCAGCCAAGGAGGGAGGACTGAAGCTTTCTTT
- | TRBJ1-5 | TRBV11-2 | - | CASSLRTGFVVNQPQHF | TGTGCCAGCAGCCTACGAACAGGGTTTGTCGTGAATCAGCCCCAGCATTTT
once | TRBJ2-1 | TRBV19 | - | CASSAEMLGSYNEQFF | TGTGCCAGTAGTGCAGAGATGCTAGGCTCCTACAATGAGCAGTTCTTC
once | TRBJ2-1 | TRBV29-1 | TRBD2 | CSVEGASGSLYNEQFF | TGCAGCGTTGAAGGGGCTAGCGGGAGCTTGTACAATGAGCAGTTCTTC